This is a list of T cell receptor beta chains from one sample in a study of T cell responses to AZD1222 COVID-19 vaccine. Repertoires were generated with immunoSEQ multiplex PCR, while TCRdb's copy carries only in-frame clones and drops some. This table has some 140,000 clones, over 90% appearing once. This specimen consisted of peripheral blood, obtained on day 0 of AZD1222 vaccination. These TCRs come from an adult in good health. Both conserved end residues are part of each CDR3. D genes are given only for firm matches. Expanded clones get a size class; other rows say once, few or many, or leave the size out.

j_call d_call v_call clone_size cdr3_aa cdr3_nt
TRBJ1-1 TRBD1 TRBV11-3 - CASSRGQGRTEAFF TGTGCCAGCAGCAGGGGACAGGGTCGCACTGAAGCTTTCTTT
TRBJ1-6 TRBD1 TRBV7-3 once CASSEQGATAPLHF TGTGCCAGCAGCGAACAGGGGGCAACGGCACCCCTCCACTTT
TRBJ2-7 - TRBV28 - CASSSHLNSSYEQYF TGTGCCAGCAGTTCGCATCTAAACTCCTCCTACGAGCAGTACTTC
TRBJ2-3 - TRBV27 - CASSFRSSTDTQYF TGTGCCAGCAGTTTTAGGTCTAGCACAGATACGCAGTATTTT
TRBJ1-5 - TRBV7-3 - CASSRDRNQPQHF TGTGCCAGCAGCAGGGATCGCAATCAGCCCCAGCATTTT
TRBJ2-7 TRBD1 TRBV30 - CAWTRDRGYEQYF TGTGCCTGGACCCGGGACAGGGGCTACGAGCAGTACTTC
TRBJ1-1 - TRBV30 - CACQGGNTEAFF TGTGCCTGCCAGGGCGGGAACACTGAAGCTTTCTTT
TRBJ1-1 TRBD1 TRBV7-3 - CASRTGTGETEAFF TGTGCCAGCAGAACCGGGACAGGGGAAACTGAAGCTTTCTTT
TRBJ2-1 - TRBV20-1 - CSASRVRTYNEQFF TGCAGTGCTAGTAGGGTACGAACCTACAATGAGCAGTTCTTC
TRBJ1-1 TRBD1 TRBV28 - CASSLQGALTEAFF TGTGCCAGCAGCCTACAGGGGGCGCTCACTGAAGCTTTCTTT
TRBJ1-2 - TRBV6-4 - CASSGRQGKRGYTF TGTGCCAGCAGCGGTCGGCAGGGGAAGCGTGGCTACACCTTC
TRBJ2-2 TRBD2 TRBV7-9 - CASSSSSGGGPGELFF TGTGCCAGCAGCTCGTCGAGCGGGGGAGGGCCCGGGGAGCTGTTTTTT
TRBJ2-1 TRBD2 TRBV2 - CASIPTSGTYNEQFF TGTGCCAGCATTCCGACTAGCGGAACCTACAATGAGCAGTTCTTC
TRBJ1-1 TRBD1 TRBV19 - CASTPRSPGQGLNTEAFF TGTGCCAGTACCCCAAGGTCCCCGGGACAGGGGCTAAACACTGAAGCTTTCTTT
TRBJ2-7 TRBD1 TRBV7-2 - CASNPQGGVYEQYF TGTGCCAGCAATCCACAGGGGGGAGTCTACGAGCAGTACTTC
TRBJ2-5 - TRBV12-3/TRBV12-4 - CASSSLALETQYF TGTGCCAGCAGCTCTCTAGCATTGGAGACCCAGTACTTC
TRBJ1-5 - TRBV19 - CASSIEASNQPQHF TGTGCCAGTAGTATAGAGGCTTCCAATCAGCCCCAGCATTTT
TRBJ2-1 TRBD2 TRBV4-3 - CASSRTGRDSYNEQFF TGCGCCAGCAGCCGCACTGGGAGGGACTCCTACAATGAGCAGTTCTTC
TRBJ2-5 TRBD2 TRBV29-1 - CSVDGSIAGGILETQYF TGCAGCGTTGATGGCTCAATAGCGGGGGGTATTCTTGAGACCCAGTACTTC
TRBJ1-2 TRBD1 TRBV28 once CASSPGTGDANYGYTF TGTGCCAGCAGCCCCGGGACAGGGGATGCTAACTATGGCTACACCTTC
TRBJ1-1 - TRBV4-3 few CASSQDRALNTEAFF TGCGCCAGCAGCCAAGACAGGGCCCTGAACACTGAAGCTTTCTTT
TRBJ1-4 TRBD1 TRBV28 - CASSFLGQGEKLFF TGTGCCAGCAGTTTCCTGGGACAGGGGGAAAAACTGTTTTTT
TRBJ1-2 - TRBV6-5 - CASRVDAGNYGYTF TGTGCCAGCCGGGTGGACGCTGGGAACTATGGCTACACCTTC
TRBJ1-5 - TRBV4-1 - CASSHPGLGQPQHF TGCGCCAGCAGCCATCCAGGGTTAGGCCAGCCCCAGCATTTT
TRBJ2-7 TRBD2 TRBV13 - CASSLAGGSAEQYF TGTGCCAGCAGCTTAGCGGGAGGGTCGGCAGAGCAGTACTTC
TRBJ2-7 TRBD2 TRBV6-5 - CASSNSGDSYEQYF TGTGCCAGCAGCAATAGCGGGGACTCCTACGAGCAGTACTTC
TRBJ1-2 - TRBV5-6 - CASSLGTGKGYTF TGTGCCAGCAGCTTGGGAACAGGGAAAGGCTACACCTTC
TRBJ1-6 - TRBV20-1 - CSASRARQRNSPLHF TGCAGTGCTAGTCGTGCGAGACAGCGAAATTCACCCCTCCACTTT
TRBJ1-2 - TRBV29-1 - CSVESSDHGYTF TGCAGCGTTGAATCCTCGGACCATGGCTACACCTTC
TRBJ1-5 TRBD1 TRBV30 - CAWTGGLNQPQHF TGTGCATGGACAGGGGGCTTAAATCAGCCCCAGCATTTT
TRBJ1-5 TRBD1 TRBV28 - CASSLTSGTVGAQPQHF TGTGCCAGCAGTTTGACATCAGGGACAGTCGGAGCTCAGCCCCAGCATTTT
TRBJ2-5 - TRBV6-5 - CASRPSGVVETQYF TGTGCCAGCAGACCATCAGGGGTGGTCGAGACCCAGTACTTC
TRBJ2-6 - TRBV6-1 once CASSEGLGWTGANVLTF TGTGCCAGCAGTGAAGGCCTCGGGTGGACCGGGGCCAACGTCCTGACTTTC
TRBJ1-6 TRBD1 TRBV10-3 - CAISDWTGGNSPLHF TGTGCCATCAGCGATTGGACAGGGGGCAACTCACCCCTCCACTTT
TRBJ2-7 - TRBV6-1 - CASSENEQYF TGTGCCAGCAGTGAGAACGAGCAGTACTTC
TRBJ2-1 - TRBV5-6 few CASSRGIGPATYNEQFF TGTGCCAGCAGCCGTGGGATCGGACCTGCCACGTACAATGAGCAGTTCTTC
TRBJ1-1 - TRBV7-2 - CASSLDIDEAFF TGTGCCAGCAGCTTAGACATCGATGAAGCTTTCTTT
TRBJ2-7 - TRBV27 once CASRDGYEQYF TGTGCCAGCAGGGATGGCTACGAGCAGTACTTC
TRBJ2-3 - TRBV12-5 - CASGLVLGVGSDTQYF TGTGCTAGTGGTTTGGTACTTGGGGTCGGCTCAGATACGCAGTATTTT
TRBJ1-1 - TRBV28 - CASSFRVRIVAFF TGTGCCAGCAGTTTCCGGGTCCGAATTGTAGCTTTCTTT
TRBJ1-1 - TRBV27 - CASSPWTEGEAFF TGTGCCAGCAGTCCCTGGACAGAGGGTGAAGCTTTCTTT
TRBJ2-7 - TRBV5-4 - CASSSPGPVYEQYF TGTGCCAGCAGCTCCCCCGGACCTGTCTACGAGCAGTACTTC
TRBJ1-4 TRBD1 TRBV5-5 - CASSHDRDEKLFF TGTGCCAGCAGCCATGACAGGGATGAAAAACTGTTTTTT
TRBJ1-1 - TRBV28 - CASAIMTGNTEAFF TGTGCCAGCGCCATCATGACGGGGAACACTGAAGCTTTCTTT
TRBJ2-7 - TRBV4-3 - CASSQSRRSYEQYF TGCGCCAGCAGCCAAAGCCGACGGAGTTACGAGCAGTACTTC
TRBJ2-5 - TRBV6-5 - CASSMGGETQYF TGTGCCAGCAGTATGGGCGGAGAGACCCAGTACTTC
TRBJ1-4 - TRBV7-2 - CASSLHPFGGPSEKLFF TGTGCCAGCAGCCTACACCCGTTCGGGGGACCCAGTGAAAAACTGTTTTTT
TRBJ1-1 - TRBV29-1 - CSVWEGSVEAFF TGCAGCGTTTGGGAAGGGTCTGTTGAAGCTTTCTTT
TRBJ1-4 - TRBV4-2 - CASSQDPLGGGAANEKLFF TGTGCCAGCAGCCAAGATCCACTTGGGGGGGGCGCGGCTAATGAAAAACTGTTTTTT
TRBJ2-7 - TRBV15 - CATSREGGFSSYEQYF TGTGCCACCAGCAGAGAGGGGGGTTTTAGCTCCTACGAGCAGTACTTC
TRBJ1-1 TRBD1 TRBV28 - CASSWWDRGNTEAFF TGTGCCAGCAGTTGGTGGGACAGGGGGAACACTGAAGCTTTCTTT
TRBJ2-1 TRBD2 TRBV9 - CASSVGGASGGAGNEQFF TGTGCCAGCAGCGTAGGAGGAGCTAGCGGGGGAGCGGGCAATGAGCAGTTCTTC
TRBJ1-3 - TRBV2 - CASIPGRRSGNTIYF TGTGCCAGCATTCCGGGACGGCGCTCTGGAAACACCATATATTTT
TRBJ1-5 - TRBV5-6 - CASSGRGETQPQHF TGTGCCAGCAGCGGACGGGGAGAGACTCAGCCCCAGCATTTT
TRBJ1-4 TRBD1 TRBV5-1 - CASSGGTGDEKLFF TGCGCCAGCAGCGGCGGGACAGGGGATGAAAAACTGTTTTTT